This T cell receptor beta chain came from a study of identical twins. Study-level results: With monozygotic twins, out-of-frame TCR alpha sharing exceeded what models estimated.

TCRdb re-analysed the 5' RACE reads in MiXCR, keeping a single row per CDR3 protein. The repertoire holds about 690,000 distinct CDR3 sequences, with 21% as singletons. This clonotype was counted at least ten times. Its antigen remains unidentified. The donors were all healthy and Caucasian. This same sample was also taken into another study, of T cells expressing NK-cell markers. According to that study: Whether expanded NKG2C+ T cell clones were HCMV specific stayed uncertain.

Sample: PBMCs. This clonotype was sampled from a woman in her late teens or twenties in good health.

The CDR3 DNA follows: TGCAGTGCTAGTTTCCACTGGGTGGAAGGCACTGAAGCTTTCTTT. Protein: CSASFHWVEGTEAFF. The chain uses TRBV20-1 and TRBJ1-1; no firm D call. Trimming left V 3 bases short and J 4 bases short, with 18 bases between. Germline assignment: CDR1 DFQATT and CDR2 SNEGSKA (reference sequence). The length of the CDR3 is 15 residues.